This entry lists 25 T cell receptor beta chains sequenced from one sample in a study of long-term antiretroviral therapy in people with HIV. This was the immunoSEQ v3.0 assay at survey level. Sequencing was performed with immunoSEQ multiplex PCR; in TCRdb, only in-frame clones are kept and a portion is missing. The table shows around 27,000 clones, with 80% to 90% occurring only once. Here the sequenced sample was unsorted PBMCs, taken around 4.6 years after starting antiretroviral therapy. These receptor sequences come from a man younger than 45 with HIV.

V and J are TRBV18 and TRBJ1-6, with 11 bases aligning to TRBD1. CDR3 size: 14 residues. V was pared by 6 bases and J by 9 bases, with 4 bases of the junction left unmatched. Germline V CDR1 and CDR2: KGHSH, LQKENI. CDR3 DNA sequence: TGTGCCAGCTCCCCCGGGACAGGGGGTTCACCCCTCCACTTT. The encoded protein is CASSPGTGGSPLHF.

The gene calls are TRBV11-2 and TRBJ2-5; 11 bases agree with TRBD2. CDR3 length equals 16 residues. The germline CDR1 and CDR2 sequences are SGHAT and FQNNGV. V was pared by 4 bases and J by 4 bases, with 8 bases of the junction left unmatched. CDR3 sequence (DNA): TGTGCCAGCAGCTCCCGGGTAGCGGGGGGGTCAGAGACCCAGTACTTC. This translates into CASSSRVAGGSETQYF.

This sequence joins TRBV9 and TRBJ2-7, with D perhaps matching TRBD2 (5 bases). Germline lookup yields CDR1 SGDLS and CDR2 YYNGEE. This CDR3 region has 15 residues. The V end was cut by 4 bases, the J end by 5 bases, with 19 bases between. CDR3 DNA sequence: TGTGCCAGCAGCCAGTTCGGACGGGAATACAACGAGCAGTACTTC. Translated: CASSQFGREYNEQYF.

The CDR3 sequence is CASSPYSGSAKNIQYF. In DNA, the CDR3 is TGTGCCAGCAGTCCTTATAGCGGGAGCGCCAAAAACATTCAGTACTTC. The chain uses TRBV27 and TRBJ2-4; 9 bases match TRBD2. This CDR3 contains 16 residues. The J segment lost 1 base and the V segment lost 5 bases, leaving 6 bases of the junction unmatched. Germline V gives CDR1 MNHEY, CDR2 SMNVEV (reference sequence).

V gene TRBV7-9 combines with J gene TRBJ2-3; D is possibly TRBD2 (6 bases). Trimming took off 1 base at V and 10 bases at J, with 18 bases between the two ends. Per the germline V gene, CDR1 is SEHNR and CDR2 is FQNEAQ (reference sequence). The CDR3 is made up of 15 amino acids. The CDR3 DNA sequence: TGTGCCAGCAGCTTAGATGCGACTAGTGGAGCTGCGCAGTATTTT. This gives the protein CASSLDATSGAAQYF.

The chain recombines TRBV30 with TRBJ2-5; D is possibly TRBD1 (6 bases). The CDR3 spans 14 residues. Germline V lookup: CDR1 GTSNPN, CDR2 SVGIG (reference sequence). Deletions cut 3 bases from V and 4 bases from J, with 15 bases between. This CDR3 is CAWRESDSRETQYF. CDR3 sequence (DNA): TGTGCCTGGAGGGAGTCGGACAGCCGAGAGACCCAGTACTTC.

The chain employs TRBV25-1 and TRBJ1-1; no firm D call. V was cut by 4 bases and J by 5 bases, with 5 bases left in between. This CDR3 has 11 residues. The V gene's germline CDR1 is MGHDK and CDR2 SYGVNS. The CDR3 coding sequence is TGTGCCAGCAGTGGAGGGACTGAAGCTTTCTTT. Translating it yields CASSGGTEAFF.

The CDR3 DNA follows: TGTGCCAGCTCACCAAGGGTGAGAGAAAAACTGTTTTTT. The encoded protein is CASSPRVREKLFF. The V call is TRBV18, the J call TRBJ1-4; D is undetermined. The CDR3 runs 13 residues. V lost 2 bases, J lost 8 bases, and 9 bases lay in between. The germline V gene encodes CDR1 KGHSH and CDR2 LQKENI. The full variable domain, completed using reference TRBV18 and TRBJ1-4, is NAGVMQNPRHLVRRRGQEARLRCSPMKGHSHVYWYRQLPEEGLKFMVYLQKENIIDESGMPKERFSAEFPKEGPSILRIQQVVRGDSAAYFCASSPRVREKLFFGSGTQLSVL.

This clone was found a few times. The chain links TRBV30 to TRBJ1-2; D is perhaps TRBD1 (5 bases). The germline V gene has CDR1 GTSNPN and CDR2 SVGIG (reference sequence). Trimming took 5 bases from V and 8 from J, leaving 12 bases between them. The length of the CDR3 is 11 residues. The chain's CDR3 is CAWGTGIGYTF. CDR3 DNA sequence: TGTGCCTGGGGGACGGGGATCGGCTACACCTTC.

The rearrangement links TRBV4-2 to TRBJ2-7; TRBD1 matches 7 bases. In germline, CDR1 is LGHNA, CDR2 YNFKEQ. The V and J ends lost 0 bases and 3 bases, in that order; junction bases with no gene match: 5. This CDR3 region has 15 residues. Here the CDR3 DNA reads TGTGCCAGCAGCCAAGAGAAGGACAGGTACTACGAGCAGTACTTC. This encodes CASSQEKDRYYEQYF.

The J gene is TRBJ2-7, the V gene TRBV6-5, with 10 bases lining up with TRBD2. This CDR3 is built from 15 residues. CDR1 and CDR2 from the germline V gene are MNHEY and SVGAGI. With V trimmed by 2 bases and J by 0 bases, 1 base remained unmatched. CDR3 sequence: CASSYIAGGSYEQYF. CDR3 nucleotide sequence: TGTGCCAGCAGTTACATAGCGGGGGGCTCCTACGAGCAGTACTTC.

The gene calls are TRBV19 and TRBJ1-5; D is ambiguous. The CDR3 loop spans 15 amino acids. CDR1 LNHDA and CDR2 SQIVND come from the germline V gene (reference sequence). V was pared by 0 bases and J by 2 bases, with 8 bases between. CDR3 residues: CASSIDRQGNQPQHF. DNA for the CDR3: TGTGCCAGTAGTATAGATCGGCAGGGCAATCAGCCCCAGCATTTT. Together with reference TRBV19 and TRBJ1-5, the CDR3 gives the full variable domain: DGGITQSPKYLFRKEGQNVTLSCEQNLNHDAMYWYRQDPGQGLRLIYYSQIVNDFQKGDIAEGYSVSREKKESFPLTVTSAQKNPTAFYLCASSIDRQGNQPQHFGDGTRLSIL.

CDR3 region: CASSFTGTSSPLHF. DNA for the CDR3: TGTGCCAGCAGTTTTACAGGGACGAGTTCACCCCTCCACTTT. The chain recombines TRBV7-9 with TRBJ1-6; D might be TRBD1 (6 bases). The CDR3 loop spans 14 amino acids. Germline V gene sequence: CDR1 SEHNR, CDR2 FQNEAQ (reference sequence). V lost 6 bases, J lost 9 bases, and 15 bases lay in between.

This rearrangement joins TRBV7-9 to TRBJ1-1; tentatively, D is TRBD1 (5 bases). Trimming took off 5 bases at V and 5 bases at J, with 9 bases between the two ends. The CDR3 is made up of 12 amino acids. Per germline, CDR1 SEHNR and CDR2 FQNEAQ (reference sequence). This CDR3 is CASSADRTEAFF. CDR3 coding DNA: TGTGCCAGCAGCGCCGACAGAACTGAAGCTTTCTTT.

The chain is built from TRBV7-9 and TRBJ2-2; D may be TRBD1 or TRBD2 (5 bases each). Trimming took off 3 bases at V and 4 bases at J, with 9 bases between the two ends. The CDR3 runs 14 residues. CDR1 and CDR2 (germline): SEHNR, FQNEAQ (reference sequence). CDR3 nucleotide sequence: TGTGCCAGCAGCTTTTGGGACGGCACCGGGGAGCTGTTTTTT. Protein product: CASSFWDGTGELFF.

The CDR3 DNA reads TGTGCCGGCACGCCTGGCGGGGGATCCTATAATTCACCCCTCCACTTT. Translation: CAGTPGGGSYNSPLHF. The genes are TRBV28 and TRBJ1-6, with a possible D match to TRBD1 (5 bases). The germline V gene has CDR1 MDHEN and CDR2 SYDVKM. V was clipped by 11 bases and J by 1 base, with 18 bases between them. This CDR3 is 16 amino acids long.

The chain links TRBV7-2 to TRBJ2-2; 14 bases are a match to TRBD2. Trimming cost V 4 bases and J 4 bases; bases outside gene matches: 5. Germline loops: CDR1 SGHTA, CDR2 FQGNSA. The CDR3 loop spans 17 amino acids. As DNA, the CDR3 is TGTGCCAGCAGCTCGACTAGCGGGGGGGCGGGCACCGGGGAGCTGTTTTTT. Protein: CASSSTSGGAGTGELFF.

The chain has TRBV6-1 and TRBJ1-2; 8 nucleotides align to TRBD1. Germline assignment: CDR1 MNHNS and CDR2 SASEGT. V dropped 2 bases and J dropped 5; count of bases not matched to a gene: 7. CDR3 length equals 15 residues. The CDR3 nucleotides read TGTGCCAGCAGTGAAAGAATGGGGACAGGATATGGCTACACCTTC. Its translation is CASSERMGTGYGYTF.

The chain employs TRBV10-3 and TRBJ1-5; 7 bases agree with TRBD1. V lost 5 bases, J lost 4 bases, and 5 bases stayed unmatched. CDR3 length: 14 amino acids. Germline lookup yields CDR1 ENHRY and CDR2 SYGVKD. The CDR3 protein is CAISRQGENQPQHF. The CDR3 DNA reads as TGTGCCATCAGTAGACAGGGAGAGAATCAGCCCCAGCATTTT.

V and J are TRBV4-3 and TRBJ1-2; D gene uncertain. The CDR3 is 13 amino acids. The V and J ends lost 1 base and 4 bases respectively, with 7 bases between them. CDR1 and CDR2 from the germline V gene are LGHNA and YSLEER. The CDR3 loop reads CASSQGTLYGYTF. The CDR3 region has the DNA TGCGCCAGCAGCCAAGGAACACTCTATGGCTACACCTTC.

This chain joins TRBV6-1 and TRBJ2-7; possible D gene TRBD2, 5 bases. Germline loops: CDR1 MNHNS, CDR2 SASEGT. The CDR3 spans 14 residues. Trimming stripped 2 bases from V and 1 base from J, with 9 bases between. CDR3 region: CASSEREGSYEQYF. The CDR3 DNA follows: TGTGCCAGCAGTGAAAGAGAGGGTTCCTACGAGCAGTACTTC.

This clone was picked up one time. The chain is built from TRBV6-7 and TRBJ2-2; the match to TRBD1 covers 7 bases. TRBV6-7 is an ORF, with its function uncertain. Trimming removed 11 bases from V and 4 bases from J; junction bases left unmatched: 13. The CDR3 has 15 residues. The CDR3 reads CAGRPGGLSTGELFF. CDR3 in DNA: TGTGCCGGCCGCCCAGGGGGATTATCCACCGGGGAGCTGTTTTTT.

The V and J genes are TRBV7-6 and TRBJ2-2; 10 nucleotides align to TRBD2. CDR3 length equals 18 residues. Germline CDR1 SGHVS, CDR2 FNYEAQ. J lost 3 bases, V lost 5 bases, and 12 bases had no gene match. The CDR3 DNA reads TGTGCCAGCAGCCCAGACCAAAGCGGGAGGGCGCACACCGGGGAGCTGTTTTTT. Residues: CASSPDQSGRAHTGELFF.

This CDR3 is CASSQVAQNNEQFF. The DNA for the CDR3 is TGCGCCAGCAGCCAAGTTGCACAAAACAATGAGCAGTTCTTC. The chain recombines TRBV4-1 with TRBJ2-1, with D hard to call. CDR1 MGHRA and CDR2 YSYEKL come from the germline V gene. The CDR3 extends over 14 amino acids. V dropped 1 base and J dropped 5 bases, with 9 bases sitting between them.

This clone appeared a single time. The chain is built from TRBV7-8 and TRBJ2-5; D unresolved. CDR3 size: 13 residues. CDR1 is SGHVS, CDR2 FQNEAQ, per germline. The V gene lost 1 base and the J gene lost 3 bases, with 6 bases spanning the gap. CDR3 sequence (DNA): TGTGCCAGCAGCTTAGGAGGTGAAGAGACCCAGTACTTC. It translates to CASSLGGEETQYF. Filled out from reference TRBV7-8 and TRBJ2-5, the complete variable domain reads GAGVSQSPRYKVAKRGQDVALRCDPISGHVSLFWYQQALGQGPEFLTYFQNEAQLDKSGLPSDRFFAERPEGSVSTLKIQRTQQEDSAVYLCASSLGGEETQYFGPGTRLLVL.